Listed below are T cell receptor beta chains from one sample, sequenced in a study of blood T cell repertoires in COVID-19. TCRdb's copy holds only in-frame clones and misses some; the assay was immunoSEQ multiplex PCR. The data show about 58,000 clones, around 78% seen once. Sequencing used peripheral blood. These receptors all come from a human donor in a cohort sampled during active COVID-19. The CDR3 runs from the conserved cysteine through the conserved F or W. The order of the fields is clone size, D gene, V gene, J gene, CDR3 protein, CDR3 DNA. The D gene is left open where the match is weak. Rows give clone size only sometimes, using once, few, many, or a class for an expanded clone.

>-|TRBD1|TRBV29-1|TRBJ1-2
CSVEEGDRGRNFYGYTF
TGCAGCGTTGAAGAAGGGGACAGGGGTCGAAACTTCTATGGCTACACCTTC
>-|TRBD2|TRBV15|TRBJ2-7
CATSRGGGSAYEQYF
TGTGCCACCAGCAGAGGAGGCGGGAGCGCCTACGAGCAGTACTTC
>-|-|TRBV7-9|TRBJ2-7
CASSLWRGEQYF
TGTGCCAGCAGCTTATGGAGGGGCGAGCAGTACTTC
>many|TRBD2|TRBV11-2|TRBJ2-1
CASSLDPSGPDEQFF
TGTGCCAGCAGCTTAGATCCTAGCGGGCCAGATGAGCAGTTCTTC
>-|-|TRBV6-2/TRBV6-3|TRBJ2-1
CASSYGGNEQFF
TGTGCCAGCAGTTACGGGGGGAATGAGCAGTTCTTC
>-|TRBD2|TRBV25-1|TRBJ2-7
CASSGLAGPYEQYF
TGTGCCAGCAGCGGACTAGCGGGACCTTACGAGCAGTACTTC
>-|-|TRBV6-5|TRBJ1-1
CASKREGRGTEAFF
TGTGCCAGCAAAAGGGAGGGAAGGGGTACTGAAGCTTTCTTT
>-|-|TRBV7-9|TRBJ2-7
CASSSAGATSYEQYF
TGTGCCAGCAGCTCCGCAGGGGCCACTTCCTACGAGCAGTACTTC
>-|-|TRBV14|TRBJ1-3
CASSQDGGSGNTIYF
TGTGCCAGCAGCCAAGATGGAGGATCTGGAAACACCATATATTTT
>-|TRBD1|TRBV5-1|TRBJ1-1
CASTSLQGDTEAFF
TGCGCCAGCACTTCCCTACAGGGGGACACTGAAGCTTTCTTT
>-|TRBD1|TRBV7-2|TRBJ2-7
CASSLRTGHYEQYF
TGTGCCAGCAGCTTAAGGACAGGACACTACGAGCAGTACTTC
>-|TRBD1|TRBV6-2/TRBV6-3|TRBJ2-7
CASSYTTGQGPYEQYF
TGTGCCAGCAGTTACACGACGGGACAGGGGCCCTACGAGCAGTACTTC
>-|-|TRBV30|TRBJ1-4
CAWSLLQPEKLFF
TGTGCCTGGAGTCTACTCCAACCTGAAAAACTGTTTTTT
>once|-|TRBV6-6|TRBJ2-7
CASSPKHSSSYRSYEQYF
TGTGCCAGCAGTCCGAAACACTCCTCATCTTATAGGAGTTACGAGCAGTACTTC
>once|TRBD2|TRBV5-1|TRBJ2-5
CASSFLRTSGDRQETQYF
TGCGCCAGCAGCTTTCTCAGGACTAGCGGAGACAGGCAAGAGACCCAGTACTTC
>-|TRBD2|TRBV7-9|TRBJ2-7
CASSPSGSYEQYF
TGTGCCAGCAGTCCTAGCGGGTCCTACGAGCAGTACTTC
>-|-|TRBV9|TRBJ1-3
CASSSPGSGNTIYF
TGTGCCAGCAGCTCGCCGGGTTCTGGAAACACCATATATTTT
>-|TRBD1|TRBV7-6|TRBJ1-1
CASSLAAGGGPEAFF
TGTGCCAGCAGCTTAGCGGCAGGGGGTGGCCCTGAAGCTTTCTTT
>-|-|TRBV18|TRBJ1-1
CASSPGPQEGRGWTEAFF
TGTGCCAGCTCACCGGGACCCCAGGAAGGCAGGGGATGGACTGAAGCTTTCTTT
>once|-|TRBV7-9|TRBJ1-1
CASSLAIYDTMNTEAFF
TGTGCCAGCAGCTTGGCTATCTACGACACCATGAACACTGAAGCTTTCTTT
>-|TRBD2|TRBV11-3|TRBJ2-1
CASSLGTSHNNEQFF
TGTGCCAGCAGCCTCGGGACTAGCCATAACAATGAGCAGTTCTTC
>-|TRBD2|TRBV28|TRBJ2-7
CASSLWTGLAKSAEQYF
TGTGCCAGCAGTTTATGGACGGGACTAGCGAAATCTGCCGAGCAGTACTTC
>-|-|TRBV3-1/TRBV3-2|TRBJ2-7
CASSPRGGSYEQYF
TGTGCCAGCAGCCCTCGAGGTGGCTCCTACGAGCAGTACTTC
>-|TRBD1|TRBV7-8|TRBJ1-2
CASNRADTGGYGYTF
TGTGCCAGCAACCGAGCTGATACAGGGGGCTATGGCTACACCTTC
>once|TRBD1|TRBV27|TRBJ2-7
CASSSEKTGNSYEQYF
TGTGCCAGCAGCTCAGAAAAGACAGGGAACTCCTACGAGCAGTACTTC
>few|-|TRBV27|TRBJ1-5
CASSIQQGRRPQHF
TGTGCCAGCAGTATCCAGCAGGGGCGGAGGCCCCAGCATTTT
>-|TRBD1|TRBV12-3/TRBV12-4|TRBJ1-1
CASNYRGTEAFF
TGTGCCAGCAACTACAGGGGCACTGAAGCTTTCTTT
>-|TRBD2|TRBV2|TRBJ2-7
CASSARTSGYEQYF
TGTGCCAGCAGTGCACGGACTAGCGGCTACGAGCAGTACTTC
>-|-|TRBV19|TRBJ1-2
CASSMRRGSNYGYTF
TGTGCCAGTAGTATGCGGCGTGGTTCTAACTATGGCTACACCTTC
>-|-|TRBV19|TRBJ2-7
CASSIAVRGSYEQYF
TGTGCCAGTAGTATAGCCGTCAGGGGTTCCTACGAGCAGTACTTC
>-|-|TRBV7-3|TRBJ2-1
CASSLPDNEQFF
TGTGCCAGCAGCTTACCCGACAATGAGCAGTTCTTC
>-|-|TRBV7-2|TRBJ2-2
CARENPNTGELFF
TGTGCCAGGGAGAACCCGAACACCGGGGAGCTGTTTTTT